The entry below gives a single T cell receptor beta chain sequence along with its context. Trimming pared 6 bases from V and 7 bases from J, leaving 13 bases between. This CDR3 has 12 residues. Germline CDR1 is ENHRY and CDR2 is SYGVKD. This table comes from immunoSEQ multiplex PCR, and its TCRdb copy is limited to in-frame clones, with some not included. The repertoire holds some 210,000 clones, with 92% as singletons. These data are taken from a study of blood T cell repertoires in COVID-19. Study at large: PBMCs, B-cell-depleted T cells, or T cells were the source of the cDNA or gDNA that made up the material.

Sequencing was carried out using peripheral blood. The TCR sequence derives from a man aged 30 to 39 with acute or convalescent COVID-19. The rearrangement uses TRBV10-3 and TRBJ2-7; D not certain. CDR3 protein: CAISKSSVEQYF. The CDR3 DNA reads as TGTGCCATCAGCAAGTCTTCAGTAGAGCAGTACTTC.